What follows are 24 T cell receptor beta chains derived from one specimen sequenced in a study of technical replicates of blood from several donors (dated by TCRdb to about 2017). To prepare the library, the immunoSEQ multiplex PCR assay was applied. The immuneACCESS repertoire file appears here via TCRdb, limited to in-frame rearrangements. These files lack a portion of the clones; in checked studies, under half of the deficit traces to unresolved V genes, and the cause of the others is not known. For this sample the table gives about 12,000 clones, of which 85% to 95% were detected only once. The top ten constitute less than 7% of the sample. The specimen sequenced was PBMCs. The receptor source for this set is a human donor in good health.

V is TRBV5-1 and J is TRBJ2-7; 9 positions match TRBD1. The J segment lost 5 bases and the V segment lost 3 bases, leaving 6 bases of the junction unmatched. CDR1 and CDR2 (germline): SGHRS, YFSETQ. This CDR3 has 14 amino acids. In nucleotides, the CDR3 is TGCGCCAGCAGCTCCCCGGGACAGGGCAACGAGCAGTACTTC. This sequence encodes CASSSPGQGNEQYF.

The chain couples TRBV2 to TRBJ2-4, with a weak D call TRBD2 (5 bases). In germline, CDR1 is SNHLY, CDR2 FYNNEI. This CDR3 region has 18 residues. Between the trimmed V and J ends, which lost 5 bases and 0 bases, there was a span of 20 bases. This chain's CDR3 is CASSYGITNVLAKNIQYF. The CDR3 DNA sequence: TGTGCCAGCAGTTACGGGATCACCAATGTCTTAGCCAAAAACATTCAGTACTTC.

The genes are TRBV10-2 and TRBJ1-1; TRBD1 matches 8 bases. The junction had 3 bases not matched to a gene; V was cut back by 6 bases and J by 3 bases. Germline loops: CDR1 WSHSY, CDR2 SAAADI. The length of the CDR3 is 13 residues. The CDR3 protein is CASSTQGDTEAFF. The CDR3 nucleotides are TGCGCCAGCAGCACACAGGGGGACACTGAAGCTTTCTTT.

The rearrangement links TRBV5-1 to TRBJ1-5; the match to TRBD1 covers 9 bases. The CDR3 runs to 20 residues. Germline CDR1 reads SGHRS; CDR2 reads YFSETQ. J was trimmed by 0 bases and V by 3 bases; bases with no gene match: 16. CDR3 in amino acids: CASSSGQGYTHNYSNQPQHF. The CDR3 DNA sequence: TGCGCCAGCAGCTCGGGACAGGGATACACTCACAATTATAGCAATCAGCCCCAGCATTTT.

This rearrangement joins TRBV30 to TRBJ1-4; 7 positions agree with TRBD1. With 2 bases clipped from V and 2 bases from J, the junction kept 2 bases outside the gene matches. Looked up from germline, CDR1 is GTSNPN and CDR2 is SVGIG (reference sequence). There are 14 residues in the CDR3. CDR3 protein: CAWSRDSTNEKLFF. CDR3 nucleotides: TGTGCCTGGAGTCGGGACAGCACTAATGAAAAACTGTTTTTT.

V is TRBV5-6 and J is TRBJ2-1; 7 nucleotides align to TRBD1. The CDR3 spans 17 residues. Unmatched junction bases numbered 10, after V lost 4 bases and J lost 0 bases. Per germline, CDR1 SGHDT and CDR2 YYEEEE. The DNA of the CDR3 is TGTGCCAGCAGCCCACGTATCCACAGGGGCTCCTACAATGAGCAGTTCTTC. It specifies CASSPRIHRGSYNEQFF.

The chain employs TRBV19 and TRBJ2-2; D perhaps matches TRBD1 (6 bases). Trimming cost V 3 bases and J 4 bases, with 12 bases left between them. The CDR3 runs to 15 residues. The V gene's germline CDR1 is LNHDA and CDR2 SQIVND (reference sequence). CDR3: CASSIWQGSTGELFF. The CDR3 DNA is TGTGCCAGTAGTATTTGGCAGGGGAGCACCGGGGAGCTGTTTTTT.

This chain joins TRBV19 and TRBJ1-1, with 7 bases identical to TRBD1. Trimming removed 5 bases from V and 4 bases from J; junction bases left unmatched: 7. The CDR3 has 14 amino acids. Germline assignment: CDR1 LNHDA and CDR2 SQIVND (reference sequence). This CDR3 is CASSLRQGLTEAFF. The CDR3 DNA reads TGTGCCAGTAGTCTCCGACAGGGCCTCACTGAAGCTTTCTTT. Full variable domain (remainder filled in from reference TRBV19 and TRBJ1-1): DGGITQSPKYLFRKEGQNVTLSCEQNLNHDAMYWYRQDPGQGLRLIYYSQIVNDFQKGDIAEGYSVSREKKESFPLTVTSAQKNPTAFYLCASSLRQGLTEAFFGQGTRLTVV.

This rearrangement joins TRBV5-1 to TRBJ2-5, with 14 bases matching TRBD2. Germline CDR1 is SGHRS and CDR2 is YFSETQ. The CDR3 has 15 residues. V lost 4 bases and J lost 4; bases outside the gene matches: 3. CDR3 loop: CASSPGTSGRETQYF. The DNA for the CDR3 is TGCGCCAGCAGCCCGGGGACTAGCGGGAGAGAGACCCAGTACTTC.

The CDR3 DNA is TGTGCCTGGAGTACTACAATTGGAAACACCATATATTTT. It specifies CAWSTTIGNTIYF. The chain has TRBV30 and TRBJ1-3; D remains ambiguous. Trimming left V 2 bases short and J 3 bases short, with 8 bases between. The CDR3 extends over 13 amino acids. Germline loops: CDR1 GTSNPN, CDR2 SVGIG (reference sequence).

The table lists this clone with a count of one. V is TRBV7-2 and J is TRBJ1-2, with D possibly TRBD1 on 5 matching bases. This CDR3 is 14 amino acids long. The V end was cut by 1 base, the J end by 2 bases, with 8 bases between. From germline, CDR1 is SGHTA and CDR2 FQGNSA. In DNA, the CDR3 is TGTGCCAGCAGCTTAGAATCAGGGAACTATGGCTACACCTTC. Its protein product is CASSLESGNYGYTF.

The chain carries TRBV6-5 and TRBJ2-7; 10 bases are shared with TRBD2. From germline, CDR1 is MNHEY and CDR2 SVGAGI. This CDR3 is built from 14 residues. V dropped 0 bases and J dropped 4; count of bases not matched to a gene: 0. CDR3 residues: CASSYSTSGYEQYF. CDR3 bases: TGTGCCAGCAGTTACTCGACTAGCGGGTACGAGCAGTACTTC.

Only one count was recorded for this clone. V usage is TRBV27 and J usage is TRBJ2-7, with 11 bases lining up with TRBD2. Germline V gene sequence: CDR1 MNHEY, CDR2 SMNVEV (reference sequence). The J segment lost 7 bases and the V segment lost 6 bases, leaving 8 bases of the junction unmatched. This CDR3 has 14 amino acids. This CDR3 is CASRVAGGPGEQYF. In DNA form, the CDR3 reads TGTGCCAGCAGGGTAGCGGGAGGGCCGGGGGAGCAGTACTTC.

This clone has only one observation. The J gene is TRBJ1-4, the V gene TRBV7-6, with D possibly being TRBD1 (5 bases). The CDR3 covers 14 residues. V shed 1 base and J shed 11 bases, with 14 bases lying between them. Germline-derived CDR1 and CDR2 are SGHVS and FNYEAQ. The CDR3 sequence: CASSLGAGVGKLFF. The CDR3 nucleotides are TGTGCCAGCAGCTTAGGGGCGGGGGTTGGGAAACTGTTTTTT.

The chain carries TRBV19 and TRBJ2-7; D perhaps matches TRBD1 (6 bases). The V gene lost 3 bases and the J gene lost 6 bases, with 15 bases spanning the gap. The CDR3 consists of 14 residues. CDR1 LNHDA and CDR2 SQIVND come from the germline V gene (reference sequence). DNA of the CDR3: TGTGCCAGTAGTATCGCTTGGACAGTTCCCGAGCAGTACTTC. This translates into CASSIAWTVPEQYF.

The CDR3: CASSLAGNNEKLFF. In DNA, the CDR3 is TGCGCCAGCAGCTTGGCTGGCAATAATGAAAAACTGTTTTTT. The chain has TRBV5-1 and TRBJ1-4; D is unclear. Germline V gene sequence: CDR1 SGHRS, CDR2 YFSETQ. The CDR3 contains 14 residues. Between the trimmed V and J ends, which lost 0 bases and 4 bases, there was a span of 7 bases.

The chain couples TRBV7-2 to TRBJ2-1, with D tentatively TRBD1 (6 bases). Germline-derived CDR1 and CDR2 are SGHTA and FQGNSA. Deletions cut 4 bases from V and 1 base from J, with 11 bases between. The CDR3 is 15 amino acids. CDR3 loop: CASSSSGQSYNEQFF. The DNA for the CDR3 is TGTGCCAGCAGCTCGTCGGGACAATCCTACAATGAGCAGTTCTTC.

The rearrangement uses TRBV29-1 and TRBJ1-2; 9 bases are a match to TRBD1. Looked up from germline, CDR1 is SQVTM and CDR2 is ANQGSEA. The CDR3 spans 12 residues. J lost 8 bases, V lost 3 bases, and 4 bases had no gene match. This CDR3 reads CSVDGQGKGYTF. CDR3 coding DNA: TGCAGCGTTGATGGACAGGGGAAAGGCTACACCTTC.

J is TRBJ1-3 and V is TRBV7-8; 7 nucleotides align to TRBD1. This CDR3 comprises 17 residues. Germline CDR1 is SGHVS and CDR2 is FQNEAQ. The trim removed 0 bases at V and 4 bases at J, leaving 9 bases unmatched. CDR3 nucleotides: TGTGCCAGCAGCTTAGCATCCTCCCCGGGACAGGGAAACACCATATATTTT. It encodes CASSLASSPGQGNTIYF. Full variable domain (remainder filled in from reference TRBV7-8 and TRBJ1-3): GAGVSQSPRYKVAKRGQDVALRCDPISGHVSLFWYQQALGQGPEFLTYFQNEAQLDKSGLPSDRFFAERPEGSVSTLKIQRTQQEDSAVYLCASSLASSPGQGNTIYFGEGSWLTVV.

The chain links TRBV28 to TRBJ1-1; 10 nucleotides line up with TRBD1. J was trimmed by 4 bases and V by 4 bases; bases with no gene match: 6. Germline assignment: CDR1 MDHEN and CDR2 SYDVKM. The CDR3 consists of 15 residues. CDR3 bases: TGTGCCAGCAGTTCGCTGAGGACAGGGGGCACTGAAGCTTTCTTT. Its protein product is CASSSLRTGGTEAFF.

The chain couples TRBV6-5 to TRBJ2-2, with 10 bases identical to TRBD2. From germline, CDR1 is MNHEY and CDR2 SVGAGI. V shed 0 bases and J 9 bases; nucleotides not matched to a gene: 4. The CDR3 totals 15 residues. The CDR3: CASSYSSGRGWELFF. The CDR3, as DNA: TGTGCCAGCAGTTACTCGAGCGGGAGGGGCTGGGAGCTGTTTTTT.

The rearrangement joins TRBV18 to TRBJ2-1, with TRBD1 identical over 11 bases. CDR1 is KGHSH and CDR2 is LQKENI in the germline V gene. Germline trimming cut 2 bases from V and 4 bases from J; bases unmatched to any gene: 1. There are 15 residues in the CDR3. The CDR3 protein is CASSPGTGGYNEQFF. The DNA for the CDR3 is TGTGCCAGCTCACCAGGGACAGGGGGTTACAATGAGCAGTTCTTC.

V usage is TRBV5-1 and J usage is TRBJ2-2; possibly TRBD2 for D (5 bases). There are 13 residues in the CDR3. V was clipped by 5 bases and J by 5 bases, with 10 bases between them. Germline values: CDR1 SGHRS, CDR2 YFSETQ. The CDR3 coding sequence is TGCGCCAGCAGATTGACGGGGACCGGGGAGCTGTTTTTT. It specifies CASRLTGTGELFF.

The chain carries TRBV19 and TRBJ1-5; D might be TRBD1 (5 bases). This CDR3 is 14 amino acids long. V lost 7 bases, J lost 6 bases, and 16 bases lay in between. CDR1 LNHDA and CDR2 SQIVND come from the germline V gene (reference sequence). The CDR3 DNA reads as TGTGCCAGTATGGCTGACAGCTTTAGTCAGCCCCAGCATTTT. It codes for CASMADSFSQPQHF.